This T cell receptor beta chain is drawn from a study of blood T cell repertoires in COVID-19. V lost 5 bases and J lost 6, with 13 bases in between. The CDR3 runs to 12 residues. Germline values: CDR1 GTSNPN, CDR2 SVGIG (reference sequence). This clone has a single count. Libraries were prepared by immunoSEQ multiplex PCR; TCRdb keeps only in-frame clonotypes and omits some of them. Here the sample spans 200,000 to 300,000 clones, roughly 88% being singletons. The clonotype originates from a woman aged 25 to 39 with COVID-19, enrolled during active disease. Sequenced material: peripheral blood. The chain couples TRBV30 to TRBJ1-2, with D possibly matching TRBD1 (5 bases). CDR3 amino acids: CAWERDSHGYTF. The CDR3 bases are TGTGCCTGGGAACGTGACAGCCATGGCTACACCTTC.